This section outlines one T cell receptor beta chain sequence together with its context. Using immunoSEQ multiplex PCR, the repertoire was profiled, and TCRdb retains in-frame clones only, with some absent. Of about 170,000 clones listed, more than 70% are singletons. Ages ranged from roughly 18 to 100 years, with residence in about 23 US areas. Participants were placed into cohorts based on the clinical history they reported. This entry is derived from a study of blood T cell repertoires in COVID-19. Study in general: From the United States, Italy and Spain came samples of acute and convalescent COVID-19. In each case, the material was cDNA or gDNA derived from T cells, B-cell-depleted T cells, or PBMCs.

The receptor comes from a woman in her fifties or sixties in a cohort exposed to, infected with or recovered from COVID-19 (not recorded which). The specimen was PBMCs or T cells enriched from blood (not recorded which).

The CDR3 region has the DNA TGCGCCAGCAGCCTGGCGGGAGGGACGATCAATGAGCAGTTCTTC. This sequence encodes CASSLAGGTINEQFF. The gene calls are TRBV5-1 and TRBJ2-1, with 9 nucleotides matching TRBD2. Germline V CDR1 and CDR2: SGHRS, YFSETQ. CDR3 length: 15 amino acids. Losses at the gene ends were 4 bases for V and 6 bases for J; bases not matched to a gene: 8.